Included here is one T cell receptor beta chain sequence, with context. V lost 7 bases, J lost 3 bases, and 14 bases lay in between. This CDR3 comprises 14 residues. Germline CDR1 is KGHDR and CDR2 is SFDVKD. Authors' data handling: By means of reference gene primer amplification, nucleated cell counts were estimated. The assay was immunoSEQ multiplex PCR, and TCRdb's table has in-frame clones only and misses some. V and J calls and clone size are those listed in that table; D and trimming were worked out from the DNA. The table includes some 130,000 clones, roughly 90% detected once. This sample is drawn from a study of blood T cell repertoires in COVID-19. The wider study: COVID-19 samples from acute and convalescent phases originated in the United States, Italy and Spain. The analysed material was cDNA or gDNA that came from T cells, B-cell-depleted T cells, or PBMCs.

The origin of this receptor is a man aged 65-85 years with active COVID-19. Sequencing was carried out using peripheral blood. The chain joins TRBV24-1 to TRBJ1-2; possibly TRBD1 for D (6 bases). The CDR3 sequence is CATSLTGGDYGYTF. CDR3 nucleotide sequence: TGTGCCACCAGCCTGACGGGGGGCGACTATGGCTACACCTTC.